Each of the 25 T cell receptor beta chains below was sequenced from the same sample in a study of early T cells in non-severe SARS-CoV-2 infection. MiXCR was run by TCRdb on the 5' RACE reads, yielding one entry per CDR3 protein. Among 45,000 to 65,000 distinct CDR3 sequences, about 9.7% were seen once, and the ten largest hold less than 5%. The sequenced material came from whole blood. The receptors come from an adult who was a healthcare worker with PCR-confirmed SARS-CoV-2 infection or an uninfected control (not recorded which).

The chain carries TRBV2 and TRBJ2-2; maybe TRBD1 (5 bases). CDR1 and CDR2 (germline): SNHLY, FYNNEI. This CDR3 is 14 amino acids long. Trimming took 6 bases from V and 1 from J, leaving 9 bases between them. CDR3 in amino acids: CASRWTQNTGELFF. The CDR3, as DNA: TGTGCCAGCAGATGGACACAGAACACCGGGGAGCTGTTTTTT.

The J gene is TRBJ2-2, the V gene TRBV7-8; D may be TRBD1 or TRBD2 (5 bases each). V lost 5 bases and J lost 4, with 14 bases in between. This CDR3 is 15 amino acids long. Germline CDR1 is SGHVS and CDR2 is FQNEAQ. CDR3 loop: CASSPTTRGTGELFF. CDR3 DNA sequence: TGTGCCAGCAGCCCTACCACGAGGGGCACCGGGGAGCTGTTTTTT.

CDR3 in amino acids: CASSAGGQGFPDTQYF. The CDR3 DNA reads TGTGCCAGCAGCGCTGGAGGACAGGGGTTCCCAGATACGCAGTATTTT. The chain has TRBV5-8 and TRBJ2-3; 9 nucleotides match TRBD1. Germline-derived CDR1 and CDR2 are SGHTS and YDEGEE. The CDR3 sequence is 16 residues long. V shed 4 bases and J 4 bases; nucleotides not matched to a gene: 10.

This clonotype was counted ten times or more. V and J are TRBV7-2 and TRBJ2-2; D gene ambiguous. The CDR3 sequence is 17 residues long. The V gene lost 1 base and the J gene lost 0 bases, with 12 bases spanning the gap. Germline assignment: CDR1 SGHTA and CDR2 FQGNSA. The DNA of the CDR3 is TGTGCCAGCAGCTTAGAGGTGCCTCAGACGAACACCGGGGAGCTGTTTTTT. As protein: CASSLEVPQTNTGELFF.

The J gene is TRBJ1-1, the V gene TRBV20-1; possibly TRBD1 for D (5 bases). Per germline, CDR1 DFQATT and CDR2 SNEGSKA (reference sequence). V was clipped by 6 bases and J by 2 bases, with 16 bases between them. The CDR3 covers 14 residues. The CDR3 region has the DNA TGCAGTGCCCAAACGGGGCGATTAAACACTGAAGCTTTCTTT. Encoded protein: CSAQTGRLNTEAFF.

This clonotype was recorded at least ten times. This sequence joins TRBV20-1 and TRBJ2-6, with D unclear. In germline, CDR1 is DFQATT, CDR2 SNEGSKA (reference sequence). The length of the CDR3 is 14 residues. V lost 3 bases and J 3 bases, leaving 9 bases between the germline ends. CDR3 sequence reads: CSASQIRGANVLTF. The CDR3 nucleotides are TGCAGTGCTAGCCAGATCCGTGGGGCCAACGTCCTGACTTTC.

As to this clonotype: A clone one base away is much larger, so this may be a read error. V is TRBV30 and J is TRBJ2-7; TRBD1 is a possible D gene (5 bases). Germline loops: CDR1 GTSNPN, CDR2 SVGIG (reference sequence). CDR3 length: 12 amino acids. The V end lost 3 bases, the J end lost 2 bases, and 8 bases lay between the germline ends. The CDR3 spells CAWSTTAYEQYF. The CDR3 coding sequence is TGTGCCTGGAGCACGACAGCCTACGAGCAGTACTTC.

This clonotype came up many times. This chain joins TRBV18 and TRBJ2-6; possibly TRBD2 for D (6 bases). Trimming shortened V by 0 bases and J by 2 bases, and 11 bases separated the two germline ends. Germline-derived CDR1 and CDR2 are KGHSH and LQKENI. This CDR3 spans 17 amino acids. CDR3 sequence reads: CASSPPGREPGANVLTF. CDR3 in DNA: TGTGCCAGCTCACCACCGGGTCGGGAGCCTGGGGCCAACGTCCTGACTTTC.

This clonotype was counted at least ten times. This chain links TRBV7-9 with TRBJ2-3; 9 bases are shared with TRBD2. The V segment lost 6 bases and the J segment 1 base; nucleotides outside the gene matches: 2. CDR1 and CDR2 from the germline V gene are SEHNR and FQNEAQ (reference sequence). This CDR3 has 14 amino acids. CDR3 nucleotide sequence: TGTGCCAGCAGGAAGCGGGAGGGCACAGATACGCAGTATTTT. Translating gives CASRKREGTDTQYF. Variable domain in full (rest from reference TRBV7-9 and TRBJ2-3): DTGVSQNPRHKITKRGQNVTFRCDPISEHNRLYWYRQTLGQGPEFLTYFQNEAQLEKSRLLSDRFSAERPKGSFSTLEIQRTEQGDSAMYLCASRKREGTDTQYFGPGTRLTVL.

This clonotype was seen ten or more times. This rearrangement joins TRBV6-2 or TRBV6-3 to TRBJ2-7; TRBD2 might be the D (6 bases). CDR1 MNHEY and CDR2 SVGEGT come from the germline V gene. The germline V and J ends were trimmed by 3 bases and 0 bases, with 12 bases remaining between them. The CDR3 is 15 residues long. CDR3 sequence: CASSYGGAGSYEQYF. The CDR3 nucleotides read TGTGCCAGCAGTTATGGCGGGGCCGGCTCCTACGAGCAGTACTTC.

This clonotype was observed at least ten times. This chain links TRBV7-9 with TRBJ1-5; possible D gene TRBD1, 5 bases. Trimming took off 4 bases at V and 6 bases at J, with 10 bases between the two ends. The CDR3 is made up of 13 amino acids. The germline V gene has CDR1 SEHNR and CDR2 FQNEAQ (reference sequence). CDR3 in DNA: TGTGCCAGCAGCTCGGGTGGGGGTCAGCCCCAGCATTTT. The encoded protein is CASSSGGGQPQHF.

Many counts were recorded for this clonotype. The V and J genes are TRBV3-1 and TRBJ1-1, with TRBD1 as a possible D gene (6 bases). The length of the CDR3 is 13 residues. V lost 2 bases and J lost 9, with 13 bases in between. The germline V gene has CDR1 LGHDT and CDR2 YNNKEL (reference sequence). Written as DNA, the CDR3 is TGTGCCAGCAGCCAACAACAGGGAGGTAAAGCTTTCTTT. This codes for CASSQQQGGKAFF. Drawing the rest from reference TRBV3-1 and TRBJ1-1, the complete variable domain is DTAVSQTPKYLVTQMGNDKSIKCEQNLGHDTMYWYKQDSKKFLKIMFSYNNKELIINETVPNRFSPKSPDKAHLNLHINSLELGDSAVYFCASSQQQGGKAFFGQGTRLTVV.

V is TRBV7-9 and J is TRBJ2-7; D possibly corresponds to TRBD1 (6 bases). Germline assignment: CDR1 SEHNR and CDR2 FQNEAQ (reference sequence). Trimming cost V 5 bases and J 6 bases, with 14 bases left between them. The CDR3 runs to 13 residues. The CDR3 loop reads CASSPNRDGEQYF. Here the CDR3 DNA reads TGTGCCAGCAGCCCCAACAGGGACGGCGAGCAGTACTTC.

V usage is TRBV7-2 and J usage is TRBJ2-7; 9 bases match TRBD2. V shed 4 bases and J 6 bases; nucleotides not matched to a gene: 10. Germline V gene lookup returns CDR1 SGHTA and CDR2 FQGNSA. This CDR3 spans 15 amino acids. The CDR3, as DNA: TGTGCCAGCAGCTCTAGCGGGACTGGTTTAGGCGAGCAGTACTTC. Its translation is CASSSSGTGLGEQYF.

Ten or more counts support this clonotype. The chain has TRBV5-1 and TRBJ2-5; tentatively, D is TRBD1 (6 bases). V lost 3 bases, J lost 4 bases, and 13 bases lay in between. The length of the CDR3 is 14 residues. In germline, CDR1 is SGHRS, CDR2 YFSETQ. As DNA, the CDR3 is TGCGCCAGCAGCTCGGACAGTGGTCGAGAGACCCAGTACTTC. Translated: CASSSDSGRETQYF.

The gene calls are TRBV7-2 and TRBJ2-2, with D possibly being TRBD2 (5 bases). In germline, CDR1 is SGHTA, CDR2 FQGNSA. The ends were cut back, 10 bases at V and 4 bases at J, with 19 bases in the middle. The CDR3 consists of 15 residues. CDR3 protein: CATEPSGYRTGELFF. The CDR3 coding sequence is TGTGCCACCGAGCCCTCGGGGTACCGCACCGGGGAGCTGTTTTTT.

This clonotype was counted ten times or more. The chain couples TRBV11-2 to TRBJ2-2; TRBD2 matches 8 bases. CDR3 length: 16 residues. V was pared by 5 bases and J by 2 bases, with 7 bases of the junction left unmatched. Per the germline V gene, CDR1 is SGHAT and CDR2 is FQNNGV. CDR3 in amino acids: CASSPLSGGNTGELFF. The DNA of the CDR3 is TGTGCCAGCAGCCCCCTGAGCGGGGGTAACACCGGGGAGCTGTTTTTT. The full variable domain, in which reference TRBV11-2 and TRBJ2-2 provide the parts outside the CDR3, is EAGVAQSPRYKIIEKRQSVAFWCNPISGHATLYWYQQILGQGPKLLIQFQNNGVVDDSQLPKDRFSAERLKGVDSTLKIQPAKLEDSAVYLCASSPLSGGNTGELFFGEGSRLTVL.

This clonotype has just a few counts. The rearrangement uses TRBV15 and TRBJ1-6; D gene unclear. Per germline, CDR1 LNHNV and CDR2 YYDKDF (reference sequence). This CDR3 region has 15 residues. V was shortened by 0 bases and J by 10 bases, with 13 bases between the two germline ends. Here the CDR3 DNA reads TGTGCCACCAGCAGAGAGAGACATGTTGGGTCACCCCTCCACTTT. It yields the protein CATSRERHVGSPLHF.

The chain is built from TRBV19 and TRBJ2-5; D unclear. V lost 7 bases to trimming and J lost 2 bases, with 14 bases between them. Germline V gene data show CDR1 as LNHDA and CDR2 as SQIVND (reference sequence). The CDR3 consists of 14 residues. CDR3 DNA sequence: TGTGCCAGTAAAGGGAACGGGCCTCAAGAGACCCAGTACTTC. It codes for CASKGNGPQETQYF. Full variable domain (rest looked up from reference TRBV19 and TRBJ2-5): DGGITQSPKYLFRKEGQNVTLSCEQNLNHDAMYWYRQDPGQGLRLIYYSQIVNDFQKGDIAEGYSVSREKKESFPLTVTSAQKNPTAFYLCASKGNGPQETQYFGPGTRLLVL.

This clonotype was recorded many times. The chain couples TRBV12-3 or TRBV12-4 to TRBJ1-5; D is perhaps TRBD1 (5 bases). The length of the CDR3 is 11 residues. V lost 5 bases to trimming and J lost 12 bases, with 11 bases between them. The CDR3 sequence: CASSGAELQHF. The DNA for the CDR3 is TGTGCCAGCAGTGGGGCTGAACTCCAGCATTTT.

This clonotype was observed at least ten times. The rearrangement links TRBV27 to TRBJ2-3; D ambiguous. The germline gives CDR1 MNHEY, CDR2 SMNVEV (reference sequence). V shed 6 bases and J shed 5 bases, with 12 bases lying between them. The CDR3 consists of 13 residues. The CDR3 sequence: CASSNYPQDTQYF. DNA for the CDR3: TGTGCCAGCAGCAATTACCCTCAAGATACGCAGTATTTT.

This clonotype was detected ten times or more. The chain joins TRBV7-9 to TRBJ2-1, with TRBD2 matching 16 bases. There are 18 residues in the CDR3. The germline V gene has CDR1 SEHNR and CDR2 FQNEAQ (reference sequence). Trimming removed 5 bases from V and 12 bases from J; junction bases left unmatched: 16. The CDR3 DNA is TGTGCCAGCAGCGCCGCCGGGACTAGCGGGAGGGCGGTGCGTGGGCAGTTCTTC. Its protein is CASSAAGTSGRAVRGQFF.

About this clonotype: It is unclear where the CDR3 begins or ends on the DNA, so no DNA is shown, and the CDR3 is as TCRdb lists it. CDR3 sequence: CASTTRGQAPGSCFF. The chain is built from TRBV13 and TRBJ2-2; TRBD1 reflects the table's D call only, with no check against the DNA. Germline-derived CDR1 and CDR2 are PRHDT and FYEKMQ (reference sequence). Inclusive of both ends, the CDR3 amounts to 15 amino acids.

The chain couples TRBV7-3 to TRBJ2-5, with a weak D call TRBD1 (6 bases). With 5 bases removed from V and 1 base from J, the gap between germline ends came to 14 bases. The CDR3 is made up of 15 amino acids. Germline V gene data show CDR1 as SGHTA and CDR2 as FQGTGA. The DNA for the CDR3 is TGTGCCAGCAGCCCCCGGCCAGGGGCCCAAGAGACCCAGTACTTC. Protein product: CASSPRPGAQETQYF.

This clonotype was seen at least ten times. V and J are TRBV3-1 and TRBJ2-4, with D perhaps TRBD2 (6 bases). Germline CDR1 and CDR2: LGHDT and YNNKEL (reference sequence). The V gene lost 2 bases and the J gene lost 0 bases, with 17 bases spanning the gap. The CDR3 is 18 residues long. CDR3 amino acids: CASSQSDYSILAKNIQYF. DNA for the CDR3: TGTGCCAGCAGCCAATCGGACTACTCGATCCTAGCCAAAAACATTCAGTACTTC.